Listed here are 3 T cell receptor beta chains from one sample, sequenced in a study of blood T cell repertoires in COVID-19. Assay: immunoSEQ multiplex PCR; the TCRdb copy retains only in-frame clones and omits some. The table lists 150,000 to 200,000 clones, about 82% of them singletons. The sequenced sample was peripheral blood. The receptor source for this set is a woman in her 30s with acute or convalescent COVID-19.

V is TRBV28 and J is TRBJ1-2; no definite D call. The V gene lost 6 bases and the J gene lost 5 bases, with 13 bases spanning the gap. Per germline, CDR1 MDHEN and CDR2 SYDVKM. CDR3 length: 13 residues. The CDR3 spells CASSPGERYGYTF. Here the CDR3 DNA reads TGTGCCAGCAGCCCGGGAGAGAGATATGGCTACACCTTC.

The chain combines TRBV29-1 with TRBJ1-2, with D hard to call. Trimming took 3 bases from V and 6 from J, leaving 8 bases between them. This CDR3 region has 11 residues. The germline gives CDR1 SQVTM, CDR2 ANQGSEA. CDR3 amino acids: CSVDYADGYTF. In DNA, the CDR3 is TGCAGCGTTGATTACGCAGATGGCTACACCTTC. Looking up the rest from reference TRBV29-1 and TRBJ1-2 gives the full variable domain: SAVISQKPSRDICQRGTSLTIQCQVDSQVTMMFWYRQQPGQSLTLIATANQGSEATYESGFVIDKFPISRPNLTFSTLTVSNMSPEDSSIYLCSVDYADGYTFGSGTRLTVV.

The genes are TRBV7-2 and TRBJ2-1; D is unclear. Trimming left V 4 bases short and J 0 bases short, with 10 bases between. This CDR3 comprises 15 residues. Germline CDR1 is SGHTA and CDR2 is FQGNSA. As DNA, the CDR3 is TGTGCCAGCAGCTCCCTGGCCCTCTCCTACAATGAGCAGTTCTTC. Protein: CASSSLALSYNEQFF.